This TCR beta chain was obtained from a study of blood T cell repertoires in COVID-19. Across the whole study: COVID-19 samples, acute and convalescent, were from the United States, Italy and Spain.

The CDR3 has 17 residues. Germline values: CDR1 MNHNS, CDR2 SASEGT. V was pared by 0 bases and J by 2 bases, with 14 bases between. Per the original data handling: Quantification of nucleated cells was approximated via reference gene primer amplification. This table comes from immunoSEQ multiplex PCR, and its TCRdb copy is limited to in-frame clones, with some not included. The D gene and trimming were derived from the DNA, and the V and J assignments and clone size from that table. Counted here are over 150,000 clones, over 75% occurring once; the ten biggest clones make up roughly 7%. The chain couples TRBV6-1 to TRBJ2-1; D is unresolved. This sequence was found in a woman in her forties or fifties who had recovered from COVID-19. Sequenced sample: PBMCs or T cells enriched from blood (not recorded which). CDR3 sequence reads: CASSEALRVPPYNEQFF. The CDR3 coding sequence is TGTGCCAGCAGTGAAGCGCTTCGCGTCCCTCCCTACAATGAGCAGTTCTTC.